These T cell receptor beta chains were read from a single sample in a study of cytomegalovirus exposure and HLA in healthy donors. TCRdb's copy holds only in-frame clones and misses some; the assay was immunoSEQ multiplex PCR. The sample shows roughly 97,000 clones, 75% to 80% of them seen only once. The sequenced material came from PBMCs. These receptors came from a man in his sixties in good health and CMV-seropositive. CDR3s include the opening cysteine and the closing phenylalanine or tryptophan. The D gene is left open where the match is weak. Rows give clone size only sometimes, using once, few, many, or a class for an expanded clone.

-	TRBV4-1	TRBD2	TRBJ2-3	TGCGCCAGCAGCCAAGAACCCAGCGGGGGGTTAGATACGCAGTATTTT	CASSQEPSGGLDTQYF
-	TRBV19	-	TRBJ1-4	TGTGCCAGTAGCCCCGCAGGAACAACTAATGAAAAACTGTTTTTT	CASSPAGTTNEKLFF
-	TRBV28	TRBD1	TRBJ1-2	TGTGCCAGCAGTTTAGGGACAGGGGGCGATGGCTACACCTTC	CASSLGTGGDGYTF
-	TRBV7-9	TRBD1	TRBJ2-7	TGTGCCAGCAGCCCAGGGACAGGGTTTACAGGGGAGCAGTACTTC	CASSPGTGFTGEQYF
-	TRBV5-1	TRBD1	TRBJ1-5	TGCGCCAGCAGCTTGGGACAGGGCCTCAAGCCCCAGCATTTT	CASSLGQGLKPQHF
once	TRBV28	-	TRBJ1-5	TGTGCCAGCGGGGGGGTAGGGAGGACCGATCAGCCCCAGCATTTT	CASGGVGRTDQPQHF
-	TRBV6-5	TRBD2	TRBJ2-3	TGTGCCAGCAGCCCCGGACTAGCGAACACAGATACGCAGTATTTT	CASSPGLANTDTQYF
-	TRBV2	-	TRBJ2-3	TGTGCCAGCACCCCTGGAGGAGGGTTGAGAGGAGATACGCAGTATTTT	CASTPGGGLRGDTQYF
once	TRBV29-1	TRBD1	TRBJ2-5	TGCAGCGTAGGGACAGGGGGCGGGATAGAAGAGACCCAGTACTTC	CSVGTGGGIEETQYF
few	TRBV5-1	-	TRBJ2-3	TGCGCCAGCGCGTATTTAGATACGCAGTATTTT	CASAYLDTQYF
-	TRBV2	-	TRBJ2-2	TGTGCCAGCAGTGAAGTCGTCACCGGGGAGCTGTTTTTT	CASSEVVTGELFF
once	TRBV7-6	TRBD1	TRBJ2-5	TGTGCCAGCAGCCCGACAGGGGGATGGGAGACCCAGTACTTC	CASSPTGGWETQYF
-	TRBV7-6	-	TRBJ2-3	TGTGCCAGCAGCCGGGAGCTTACAGATACGCAGTATTTT	CASSRELTDTQYF
-	TRBV9	TRBD1	TRBJ1-1	TGTGCCAGCAGCGTTGGGAAAGGGGGCAACACTGAAGCTTTCTTT	CASSVGKGGNTEAFF
once	TRBV18	-	TRBJ2-7	TGTGCCAGCTCACCAACAGGGCCGACCTACGAGCAGTACTTC	CASSPTGPTYEQYF
-	TRBV5-4	TRBD1	TRBJ1-2	TGTGCCAGCAACCGACAGGGGATGAACTATGGCTACACCTTC	CASNRQGMNYGYTF
-	TRBV7-3	TRBD2	TRBJ2-1	TGTGCCAGCAGCTTGAGTCTAGCGGGGGGTAATGAGCAGTTCTTC	CASSLSLAGGNEQFF
-	TRBV6-1	TRBD1	TRBJ1-5	TGTGCCAGCAGGGGGACAGGGAGAGGTTACCAGCCCCAGCATTTT	CASRGTGRGYQPQHF
-	TRBV7-9	TRBD1	TRBJ2-1	TGTGCCAGCAGCTGGGGGGGGGACAGGGCTAACAATGAGCAGTTCTTC	CASSWGGDRANNEQFF
once	TRBV28	TRBD2	TRBJ2-2	TGTGCCAGCATCCAAGCGGGAGCGGGGACCGGGGAGCTGTTTTTT	CASIQAGAGTGELFF
-	TRBV5-5	-	TRBJ1-3	TGTGCCAGCAGATCCTCTAGCTCTGGAAACACCATATATTTT	CASRSSSSGNTIYF
-	TRBV19	TRBD1	TRBJ1-4	TGTGCCAGTAGTCGGGACAGAAATGAAAAACTGTTTTTT	CASSRDRNEKLFF
many	TRBV15	TRBD1	TRBJ2-7	TGTGCCACCAGCAATGGACAGGGGAACGAGCAGTACTTC	CATSNGQGNEQYF
few	TRBV18	-	TRBJ2-7	TGTGCCAGCTCACCACGGGGCGGGGGCGGTTCGGAGCAGTACTTC	CASSPRGGGGSEQYF
-	TRBV5-1	TRBD2	TRBJ2-5	TGCGCCAGCAGCGTCGGGGGGGCGGCAGAGACCCAGTACTTC	CASSVGGAAETQYF
-	TRBV27	TRBD2	TRBJ2-4	TGTGCCAGCAGGGGGGGGAGGGCCACCAAAAACATTCAGTACTTC	CASRGGRATKNIQYF
-	TRBV13	TRBD2	TRBJ2-7	TGTGCCAGCAGCCGAAAAACTAGCGGGGGGTACTCCTACGAGCAGTACTTC	CASSRKTSGGYSYEQYF